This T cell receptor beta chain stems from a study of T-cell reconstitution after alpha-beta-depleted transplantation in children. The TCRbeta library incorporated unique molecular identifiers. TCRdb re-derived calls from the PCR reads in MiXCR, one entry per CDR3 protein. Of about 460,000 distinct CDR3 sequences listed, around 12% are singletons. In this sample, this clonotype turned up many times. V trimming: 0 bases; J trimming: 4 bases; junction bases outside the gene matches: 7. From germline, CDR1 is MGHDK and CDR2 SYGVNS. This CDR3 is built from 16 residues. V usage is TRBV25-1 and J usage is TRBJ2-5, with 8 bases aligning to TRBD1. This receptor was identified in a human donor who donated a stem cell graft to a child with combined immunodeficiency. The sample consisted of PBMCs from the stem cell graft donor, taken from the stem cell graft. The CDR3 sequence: CASSEYDRGKGETQYF. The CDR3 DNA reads TGTGCCAGCAGTGAATATGACAGGGGAAAAGGAGAGACCCAGTACTTC.